The rows below give T cell receptor beta chains drawn from one sample of a study of T cells expressing NK-cell markers. TCRdb reprocessed the 5' RACE reads; each CDR3 protein has one entry and no DNA is given. The sample data list approximately 150,000 distinct CDR3 sequences. Sequenced: blood T cells: a sorted CD56 or NKG2C T cell subset, CD4+ or CD8+ T cells, or bulk PBMC T cells (not recorded which). The source of these receptors is a woman aged 18 to 75 in good health. Both conserved end residues are part of each CDR3.

j_call: TRBJ2-4
v_call: TRBV12-3/TRBV12-4
cdr3_aa: CASSFDPESTKNIQYF

j_call: TRBJ2-3
v_call: TRBV27
cdr3_aa: CASSPMGADTQYF

j_call: TRBJ2-7
v_call: TRBV6-1
cdr3_aa: CASRSLSGGAYEQYF

j_call: TRBJ1-1
v_call: TRBV4-1
cdr3_aa: CASRGQLKNTEAFF

j_call: TRBJ2-5
v_call: TRBV18
cdr3_aa: CASSPTRSSGKEETQYF

j_call: TRBJ1-2
v_call: TRBV7-3
cdr3_aa: CASSLTAGVNYGYTF

j_call: TRBJ2-5
v_call: TRBV11-2
cdr3_aa: CASSRQLAGQETQYF

j_call: TRBJ2-7
v_call: TRBV7-9
cdr3_aa: CASRGVSDEQYF

j_call: TRBJ1-1
v_call: TRBV29-1
cdr3_aa: CSVLPARGTEAFF

j_call: TRBJ2-1
v_call: TRBV4-2
cdr3_aa: CASSQDRNSGRYNEQFF

j_call: TRBJ2-1
v_call: TRBV29-1
cdr3_aa: CSVEAGGPGEQFF

j_call: TRBJ2-1
v_call: TRBV2
cdr3_aa: CASSEPVVGEYNEQFF

j_call: TRBJ1-4
v_call: TRBV12-3/TRBV12-4
cdr3_aa: CASSFQTGPGEKLFF

j_call: TRBJ1-1
v_call: TRBV29-1
cdr3_aa: CSVVLLNTEAFF

j_call: TRBJ2-3
v_call: TRBV10-3
cdr3_aa: CAILAGHTDTQYF

j_call: TRBJ1-5
v_call: TRBV5-6
cdr3_aa: CASSLSSGGKPQHF

j_call: TRBJ2-7
v_call: TRBV7-2
cdr3_aa: CASSFFSQGAYEQYF

j_call: TRBJ2-3
v_call: TRBV3-1
cdr3_aa: CASSPLAGGPTDTQYF

j_call: TRBJ1-1
v_call: TRBV6-1
cdr3_aa: CASRERAGQMVNAEAFF

j_call: TRBJ2-7
v_call: TRBV27
cdr3_aa: CASRTGPGEQYF

j_call: TRBJ1-5
v_call: TRBV15
cdr3_aa: CATSVDTRPQHF

j_call: TRBJ1-1
v_call: TRBV6-6
cdr3_aa: CASTTPRDTEAFF

j_call: TRBJ1-1
v_call: TRBV12-3/TRBV12-4
cdr3_aa: CASILQGGVTEAFF

j_call: TRBJ1-1
v_call: TRBV21-1
cdr3_aa: CASSKALWQIMNTEAFF

j_call: TRBJ2-3
v_call: TRBV5-1
cdr3_aa: CASSLFGGAEDTQYF

j_call: TRBJ2-3
v_call: TRBV7-9
cdr3_aa: CASSARERLDTQYF

j_call: TRBJ2-3
v_call: TRBV7-8
cdr3_aa: CASSTGTSGSGGTQYF

j_call: TRBJ1-1
v_call: TRBV3-1
cdr3_aa: CASSHRQGGIGAEAFF

j_call: TRBJ1-4
v_call: TRBV20-1
cdr3_aa: CSADAGGQGVEKLFF

j_call: TRBJ1-4
v_call: TRBV20-1
cdr3_aa: CSAPQGRNEKLFF

j_call: TRBJ2-1
v_call: TRBV5-1
cdr3_aa: CASSVSPGLAGVKQFF

j_call: TRBJ2-1
v_call: TRBV28
cdr3_aa: CASSSGQGGYNEQFF

j_call: TRBJ2-5
v_call: TRBV20-1
cdr3_aa: CSAPTTPRGETQYF

j_call: TRBJ2-3
v_call: TRBV7-2
cdr3_aa: CASSLAPGTPTRQYF

j_call: TRBJ1-1
v_call: TRBV20-1
cdr3_aa: CSAFKPGQGGGNTEAFF

j_call: TRBJ2-5
v_call: TRBV20-1
cdr3_aa: CSAHSRGKETQYF

j_call: TRBJ2-5
v_call: TRBV29-1
cdr3_aa: CSVVRGETQYF

j_call: TRBJ2-1
v_call: TRBV5-1
cdr3_aa: CASSLGIAGPYNEQFF

j_call: TRBJ1-4
v_call: TRBV5-1
cdr3_aa: CASSDRTGSGEKLFF

j_call: TRBJ2-1
v_call: TRBV7-9
cdr3_aa: CASSSRAREMIDEQFF

j_call: TRBJ2-5
v_call: TRBV9
cdr3_aa: CASSVGTSGNKETQYF

j_call: TRBJ2-1
v_call: TRBV11-1
cdr3_aa: CASSFGAAGEQFF

j_call: TRBJ2-7
v_call: TRBV5-5
cdr3_aa: CASSFGLAVSSYEQYF

j_call: TRBJ1-2
v_call: TRBV20-1
cdr3_aa: CSARDLAGDNGYTF

j_call: TRBJ2-7
v_call: TRBV12-3/TRBV12-4
cdr3_aa: CASSLGGLGEQYF

j_call: TRBJ1-5
v_call: TRBV12-3/TRBV12-4
cdr3_aa: CASSRTGGAQPQHF

j_call: TRBJ1-2
v_call: TRBV11-2
cdr3_aa: CASSLVGRFYGYTF

j_call: TRBJ2-2
v_call: TRBV20-1
cdr3_aa: CSARGGIGGELFF

j_call: TRBJ2-4
v_call: TRBV4-2
cdr3_aa: CASSQGSGTSGGVGKNIQYF

j_call: TRBJ2-1
v_call: TRBV24-1
cdr3_aa: CATSDPSGTGNEQFF

j_call: TRBJ1-1
v_call: TRBV20-1
cdr3_aa: CSAGGLMNTEAFF

j_call: TRBJ2-1
v_call: TRBV5-1
cdr3_aa: CASSSGTSGGPGSYNEQFF

j_call: TRBJ1-3
v_call: TRBV11-2
cdr3_aa: CASSLTGASGNTIYF

j_call: TRBJ1-1
v_call: TRBV3-1
cdr3_aa: CASSQDGRVTEAFF

j_call: TRBJ1-5
v_call: TRBV20-1
cdr3_aa: CSARGQRLEPQHF

j_call: TRBJ2-5
v_call: TRBV20-1
cdr3_aa: CSAQTGMGTQYF